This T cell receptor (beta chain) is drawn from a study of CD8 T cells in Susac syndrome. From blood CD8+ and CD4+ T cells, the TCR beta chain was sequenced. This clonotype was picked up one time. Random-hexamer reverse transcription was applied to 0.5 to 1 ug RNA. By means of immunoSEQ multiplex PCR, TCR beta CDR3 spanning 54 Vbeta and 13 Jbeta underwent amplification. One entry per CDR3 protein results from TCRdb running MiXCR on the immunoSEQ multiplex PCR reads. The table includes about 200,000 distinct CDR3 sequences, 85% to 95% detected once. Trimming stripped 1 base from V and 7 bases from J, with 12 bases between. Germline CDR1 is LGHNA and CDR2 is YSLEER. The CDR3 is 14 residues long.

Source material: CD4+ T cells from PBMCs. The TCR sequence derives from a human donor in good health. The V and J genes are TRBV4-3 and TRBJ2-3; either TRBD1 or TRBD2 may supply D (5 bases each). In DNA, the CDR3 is TGCGCCAGCAGCCAAGGGGACCAGCGGAATACGCAGTATTTT. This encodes CASSQGDQRNTQYF.